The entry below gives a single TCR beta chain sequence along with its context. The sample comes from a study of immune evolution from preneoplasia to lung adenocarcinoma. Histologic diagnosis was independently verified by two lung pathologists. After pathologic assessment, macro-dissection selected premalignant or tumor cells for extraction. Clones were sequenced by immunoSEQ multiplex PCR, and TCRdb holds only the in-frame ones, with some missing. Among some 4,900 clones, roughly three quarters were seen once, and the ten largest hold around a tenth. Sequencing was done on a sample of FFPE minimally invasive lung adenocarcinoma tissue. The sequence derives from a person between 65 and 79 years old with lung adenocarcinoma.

This CDR3 is CASSFGGYATNEKLFF. For the CDR3, the DNA is TGTGCCAGCAGCTTTGGGGGTTATGCAACTAATGAAAAACTGTTTTTT. The V gene is TRBV5-4, the J gene TRBJ1-4; TRBD1 might be the D (5 bases). CDR1 and CDR2 from the germline V gene are SGHNT and YYREEE (reference sequence). There are 16 residues in the CDR3. Trimming cost V 2 bases and J 0 bases, with 11 bases left between them.